The sequence of this T cell receptor (beta chain) was determined in a study of post-analysis software for immune sequencing data. Whole-study context: Patients had relapsing-remitting, secondary progressive or progressive-relapsing multiple sclerosis; some lacked subtype.

The sample holds a few counts of this clonotype. Its antigen remains unknown. The length of the CDR3 is 13 residues. Per the germline V gene, CDR1 is SQVTM and CDR2 is ANQGSEA. V lost 5 bases to trimming and J lost 2 bases, with 11 bases between them. Unique molecular identifiers had been added to the TCR beta cDNA libraries. From approximately 0.95 to 9.8 million T cells, a few hundred thousand cDNA molecules were obtained. From the PCR reads, TCRdb called clonotypes with MiXCR, one entry per CDR3 protein. Among about 460,000 distinct CDR3 sequences listed, 40% to 55% were seen once. General study points: There was significantly lower normalized Chao1 diversity in multiple sclerosis patients than in controls. TRBV5-6, TRBV5-1 and TRBV20-1 belonged to a set of roughly 5 TRBV segments that were more frequent in patients than controls. With F measure, samples from one preparation batch clustered together strongly.

This chain uses TRBV29-1 with TRBJ2-3; D possibly matches TRBD1 or TRBD2 (5 bases each). Material: blood. The TCR sequence derives from a girl under 18 with multiple sclerosis. For the CDR3, the DNA is TGCAGCGTTTATGGGGGAGCCACAGATACGCAGTATTTT. Amino acids: CSVYGGATDTQYF.